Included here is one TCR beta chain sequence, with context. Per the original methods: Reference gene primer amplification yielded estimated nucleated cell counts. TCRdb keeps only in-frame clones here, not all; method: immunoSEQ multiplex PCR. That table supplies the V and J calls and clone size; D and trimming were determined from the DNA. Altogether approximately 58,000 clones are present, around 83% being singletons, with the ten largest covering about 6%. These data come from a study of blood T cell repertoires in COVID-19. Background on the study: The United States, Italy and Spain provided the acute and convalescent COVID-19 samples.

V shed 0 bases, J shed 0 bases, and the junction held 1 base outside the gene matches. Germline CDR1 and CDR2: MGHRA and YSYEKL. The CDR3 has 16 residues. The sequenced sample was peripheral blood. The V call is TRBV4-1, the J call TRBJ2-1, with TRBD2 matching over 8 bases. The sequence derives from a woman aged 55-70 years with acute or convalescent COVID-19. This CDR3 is CASSQEGTSSYNEQFF. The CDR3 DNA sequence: TGCGCCAGCAGCCAAGAGGGGACTAGCTCCTACAATGAGCAGTTCTTC.